This T cell receptor (beta chain) was sequenced for a study of cytomegalovirus exposure and HLA in healthy donors. The PCR ran on 60 Vbeta and 13 Jbeta primers. Only in-frame clones appear in the TCRdb table, and some are missing; sequencing was by immunoSEQ multiplex PCR. This table holds around 210,000 clones, around 73% found once. The CDR3 spans 13 residues. Germline assignment: CDR1 LNHNV and CDR2 YYDKDF (reference sequence). V shed 3 bases and J shed 7 bases, with 10 bases lying between them. The sequence was obtained from a woman under 40 in good health and CMV-seronegative. This sequence joins TRBV15 and TRBJ2-4; a possible D gene is TRBD2 (5 bases). Sequences were obtained from PBMCs. CDR3 sequence (DNA): TGTGCCACCAGCAGCTCCCCGGGGAACATTCAGTACTTC. As protein: CATSSSPGNIQYF.